These 15 T cell receptor beta chains share one sample of origin, sequenced in a study of T cells in Graves' hyperthyroidism and ophthalmopathy. Amplified TCR beta CDR3 regions derived from RNA transcripts. The TCR CDR3 was amplified in a first-round RT-PCR using the HTBI primer set. MiXCR was run by TCRdb on the multiplex PCR reads, yielding one entry per CDR3 protein. The sample lists a few hundred thousand distinct CDR3 sequences; around 21% were seen once. Sequenced material: blood. These receptors all stem from a man between 18 and 35 years old with Graves' hyperthyroidism.

The table lists this clonotype with many counts. V is TRBV7-3 and J is TRBJ2-2, with a possible D match to TRBD1 (6 bases). The length of the CDR3 is 13 residues. Trimming took off 1 base at V and 6 bases at J, with 6 bases between the two ends. Germline V gene data show CDR1 as SGHTA and CDR2 as FQGTGA. The CDR3, as DNA: TGTGCCAGCAGCTTAAAGGGGGCCGGGGAGCTGTTTTTT. Amino acid sequence: CASSLKGAGELFF.

The sample holds many counts of this clonotype. The chain combines TRBV20-1 with TRBJ1-2; D possibly corresponds to TRBD1 (5 bases). CDR1 is DFQATT and CDR2 is SNEGSKA in the germline V gene (reference sequence). V was pared by 6 bases and J by 7 bases, with 18 bases between. This CDR3 contains 13 residues. CDR3 region: CSAIRDPSAGYTF. DNA of the CDR3: TGCAGTGCCATCCGGGACCCCTCGGCTGGCTACACCTTC.

This sequence joins TRBV19 and TRBJ1-5, with D perhaps TRBD1 (6 bases). The germline V gene has CDR1 LNHDA and CDR2 SQIVND (reference sequence). The CDR3 is 16 amino acids. The V end was cut by 9 bases, the J end by 2 bases, with 20 bases between. The CDR3 nucleotides read TGTGCCAGCGAAAAAGGGGGGGGGTCGGGCAATCAGCCCCAGCATTTT. Amino acids: CASEKGGGSGNQPQHF.

This clonotype was picked up many times. CDR3 sequence: CASSLSRGRTEAFF. Here the CDR3 DNA reads TGTGCCAGCAGTTTATCGAGGGGGCGAACTGAAGCTTTCTTT. This chain connects TRBV27 to TRBJ1-1, with TRBD1 matching over 7 bases. The CDR3 is 14 amino acids. Germline V lookup: CDR1 MNHEY, CDR2 SMNVEV (reference sequence). The ends lost 0 bases at V and 5 bases at J; junction bases unmatched: 3.

This clonotype appeared a few times. This sequence joins TRBV30 and TRBJ1-5; D is possibly TRBD1 (6 bases). This CDR3 contains 12 residues. The V gene's germline CDR1 is GTSNPN and CDR2 SVGIG (reference sequence). Deletions cut 2 bases from V and 7 bases from J, with 9 bases between. CDR3 nucleotides: TGTGCCTGGAGTAGGGGGAAGCAGCCCCAGCATTTT. Amino acid sequence: CAWSRGKQPQHF.

This chain links TRBV5-1 with TRBJ2-7; TRBD1 agrees at 8 bases. The CDR3 runs 17 residues. J was trimmed by 0 bases and V by 0 bases; bases with no gene match: 8. Per the germline V gene, CDR1 is SGHRS and CDR2 is YFSETQ. For the CDR3, the DNA is TGCGCCAGCAGCTTGGCCCCCCCCGGGACAGGCTCCTACGAGCAGTACTTC. Translating it yields CASSLAPPGTGSYEQYF.

This chain uses TRBV20-1 with TRBJ2-2, with D tentatively TRBD1 or TRBD2 (5 bases each). The ends were cut back, 5 bases at V and 2 bases at J, with 12 bases in the middle. The CDR3 loop spans 14 amino acids. Germline CDR1 DFQATT, CDR2 SNEGSKA (reference sequence). The CDR3 nucleotides read TGCAGTGCTCCGGGGCCCTTAAACACCGGGGAGCTGTTTTTT. Its protein is CSAPGPLNTGELFF.

Concerning this clonotype itself: Since a much larger clone is just one base distant, this may be a read error. Lacking the conserved final phenylalanine or tryptophan, this CDR3 likely reflects a read error. This CDR3 is CSVGDIYGYTV. The CDR3 coding sequence is TGCAGCGTTGGGGATATCTATGGCTACACCGTC. This chain links TRBV29-1 with TRBJ1-2; D not certain. The V end was cut by 4 bases, the J end by 4 bases, with 7 bases between. CDR3 length equals 11 residues. The germline V gene has CDR1 SQVTM and CDR2 ANQGSEA.

The chain recombines TRBV28 with TRBJ2-5; 12 bases agree with TRBD2. V shed 9 bases and J 5 bases; nucleotides not matched to a gene: 19. CDR1 is MDHEN, CDR2 SYDVKM, per germline. CDR3 size: 18 residues. The CDR3 loop reads CASQPKGLAGGLRETQYF. The CDR3 DNA reads as TGTGCCAGTCAACCCAAGGGGCTAGCGGGAGGGTTGAGGGAGACCCAGTACTTC. The variable domain in full, with the rest retrieved from reference TRBV28 and TRBJ2-5, is DVKVTQSSRYLVKRTGEKVFLECVQDMDHENMFWYRQDPGLGLRLIYFSYDVKMKEKGDIPEGYSVSREKKERFSLILESASTNQTSMYLCASQPKGLAGGLRETQYFGPGTRLLVL.

This sequence joins TRBV28 and TRBJ1-2; the match to TRBD1 covers 7 bases. The CDR3 has 14 amino acids. Germline CDR1 MDHEN, CDR2 SYDVKM. V lost 5 bases, J lost 11 bases, and 14 bases stayed unmatched. The CDR3 loop reads CASSLTGLTIRYTF. Here the CDR3 DNA reads TGTGCCAGCAGTCTGACAGGGTTAACTATTAGGTACACCTTC.

This clonotype was recorded a few times. The genes are TRBV12-3 or TRBV12-4 and TRBJ1-2, with 7 positions matching TRBD1. Unmatched junction bases numbered 12, after V lost 4 bases and J lost 4 bases. There are 16 residues in the CDR3. CDR3 amino acids: CASSSSSAGQIYGYTF. CDR3 bases: TGTGCCAGCAGTTCGTCCTCCGCGGGACAGATCTATGGCTACACCTTC.

This clonotype was counted at least ten times. This chain uses TRBV6-6 with TRBJ1-5; D unclear. CDR1 and CDR2 from the germline V gene are MNHNY and SVGAGI (reference sequence). The CDR3 extends over 20 amino acids. V was shortened by 8 bases and J by 0 bases, with 29 bases between the two germline ends. As DNA, the CDR3 is TGTGCCAGCGAAGGACCACCCTACCGAGACGGAGAGTATAGCAATCAGCCCCAGCATTTT. It codes for CASEGPPYRDGEYSNQPQHF.

This clonotype was counted between two and nine times. An end of the junction does not agree with germline; a read error may underlie this. The chain has TRBV30 and TRBJ2-7; D may be TRBD1 or TRBD2 (5 bases each). CDR1 and CDR2 from the germline V gene are GTSNPN and SVGIG (reference sequence). There are 14 residues in the CDR3. CDR3 bases: TGTGCCTGGAGCCGGGGCCTCCGCTCCGACGAGCAGTACTTC. It yields the protein CAWSRGLRSDEQYF.

This clonotype showed up many times. The rearrangement links TRBV7-3 to TRBJ2-1; a possible D gene is TRBD1 (5 bases). Trimming cost V 3 bases and J 8 bases, with 11 bases left between them. Germline values: CDR1 SGHTA, CDR2 FQGTGA. The CDR3 spans 13 residues. CDR3 amino acids: CASSFGQGDEQFF. DNA of the CDR3: TGTGCCAGCAGCTTTGGCCAGGGTGATGAGCAGTTCTTC.

In this sample, this clonotype turned up many times. The chain combines TRBV5-1 with TRBJ1-2; weak D call: TRBD1 (5 bases). The V end was cut by 0 bases, the J end by 5 bases, with 17 bases between. This CDR3 is 16 amino acids long. The germline gives CDR1 SGHRS, CDR2 YFSETQ. The CDR3 loop is CASSLAGQGPLYGYTF. CDR3 DNA: TGCGCCAGCAGCTTGGCCGGCCAGGGACCTTTGTATGGCTACACCTTC.